What follows is one T cell receptor (beta chain) and its context. This clonotype was observed a few times. The antigen this receptor binds is unknown. No per-base quality is available; no much larger clone lies one base away. These data originate in a study of response to subunit inactivated influenza vaccine (dated by TCRdb to the late 2010s). Background on the whole study: Deep quantitative T cell receptor repertoire profiling was used in the study to track responses to a trivalent subunit inactivated influenza vaccine.

Results the study describes overall, beyond this receptor: The authors proposed that each seasonal influenza vaccination may bring in only a limited number of new T cells.

The CDR3 runs 18 residues from the cysteine to the phenylalanine. The retained sequence is limited to the CDR3, 54 bases, with the frame set at the first base. V is pruned by 0 bases and J by 4 bases, leaving 5 bases of the junction without a gene match. For CDR1 and CDR2, the germline V gene lists SGHRS and YFSETQ. Receptor amplification or capture employed RT-PCR. For sequencing, an Illumina HiSeq 2500 was employed. In-frame beta chains were kept once TCRdb had trimmed the public reads at Q25 with fastp and called clones with MiXCR. Rows are unified per CDR3 protein, each entry keeping the most common DNA and genes. The sample table lists 450,000 to 600,000 distinct CDR3 sequences, about 15% of them with a count of one. Together, the top ten hold about 3% of the sample.

The input for sequencing was CD4+ T cells sorted from PBMCs, taken around 25 months after vaccination. The chain is made from TRBV5-1 and TRBJ2-3; TRBD2 aligns with 16 central bases. This TCR came from a man between 50 and 69 years old who received an inactivated influenza vaccine. Donor details come from another sample of the same person, matched by shared clones. CDR3 sequence: CASSLAGTSGGAADTQYF. The nucleotide sequence is given as TGCGCCAGCAGCTTGGCCGGGACTAGCGGGGGGGCAGCAGATACGCAGTATTTT.